The sample holds one count of the clone carrying this T cell receptor beta chain. This entry belongs to a study of T-cell reconstitution after alpha-beta-depleted transplantation in children. During its preparation, the TCRbeta library received unique molecular identifiers. TCRdb recomputed calls from the PCR reads with MiXCR, one row per CDR3 protein. This sample has fewer than 400,000 distinct CDR3 sequences, with roughly 22% found just once. Sequencing used PBMCs from the stem cell graft donor, obtained from the stem cell graft. The TCR sequence derives from a human donor who donated a stem cell graft to a child with acute myeloid leukemia.

The CDR3 DNA reads TGTGCCAGCAGTTATCAAAACGTCAGGGGGTTTTTCTACGAGCAGTACTTC. Translation gives CASSYQNVRGFFYEQYF. The chain uses TRBV27 and TRBJ2-7, with 7 bases that match TRBD1. Germline CDR1 MNHEY, CDR2 SMNVEV (reference sequence). J was trimmed by 3 bases and V by 4 bases; bases with no gene match: 15. The CDR3 covers 17 residues.